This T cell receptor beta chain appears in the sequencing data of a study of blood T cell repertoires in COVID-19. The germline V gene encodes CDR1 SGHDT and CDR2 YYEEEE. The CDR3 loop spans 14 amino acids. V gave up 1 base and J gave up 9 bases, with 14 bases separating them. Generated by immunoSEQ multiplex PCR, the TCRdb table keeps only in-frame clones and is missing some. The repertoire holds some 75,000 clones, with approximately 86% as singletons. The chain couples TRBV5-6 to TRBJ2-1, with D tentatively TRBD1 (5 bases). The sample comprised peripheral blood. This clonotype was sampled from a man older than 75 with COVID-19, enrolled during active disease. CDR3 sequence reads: CASSLIGAAGEQFF. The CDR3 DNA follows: TGTGCCAGCAGCTTGATTGGGGCCGCCGGTGAGCAGTTCTTC.